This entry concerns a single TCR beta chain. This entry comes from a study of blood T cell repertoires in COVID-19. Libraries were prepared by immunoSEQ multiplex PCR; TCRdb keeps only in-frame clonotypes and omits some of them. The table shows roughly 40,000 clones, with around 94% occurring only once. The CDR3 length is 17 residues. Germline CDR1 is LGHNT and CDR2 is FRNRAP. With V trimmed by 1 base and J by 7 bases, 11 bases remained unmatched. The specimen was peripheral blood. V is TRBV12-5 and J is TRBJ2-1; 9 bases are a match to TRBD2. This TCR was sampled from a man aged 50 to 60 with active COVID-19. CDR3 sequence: CASGLGSSGRLANEQFF. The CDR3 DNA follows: TGTGCTAGTGGTTTGGGTAGTAGCGGGAGACTTGCGAATGAGCAGTTCTTC.